One sample yielded the 24 T cell receptor beta chains listed below, sequenced in a study of healthy donors' naive CD4 and CD8 T cells. Starting from roughly 0.55 ug of total RNA, TCR libraries were made with linear amplification. TCRdb processed the reads anew with MiXCR; each CDR3 protein has one entry. The data hold some 190,000 distinct CDR3 sequences, with around three quarters observed a single time. The material sequenced was naive CD4+ and CD8+ T cells sorted from blood, pooled from several donors. The receptors were gathered from a pool of human donors in good health; the sample pools cells from several healthy donors.

The rearrangement uses TRBV10-3 and TRBJ2-1; unclear D gene. This CDR3 has 11 residues. Germline assignment: CDR1 ENHRY and CDR2 SYGVKD. V was cut by 0 bases and J by 10 bases, with 4 bases left in between. CDR3 nucleotides: TGTGCCATCAGTGAGTCTGGGGAGCAGTTCTTC. Amino acids: CAISESGEQFF.

The rearrangement uses TRBV5-4 and TRBJ2-1; D possibly corresponds to TRBD1 (5 bases). The V end lost 1 base, the J end lost 2 bases, and 7 bases lay between the germline ends. The V gene's germline CDR1 is SGHNT and CDR2 YYREEE (reference sequence). CDR3 size: 14 residues. As DNA, the CDR3 is TGTGCCAGCAGCTTGCAGGGCCCCTACAATGAGCAGTTCTTC. Protein: CASSLQGPYNEQFF.

This clonotype showed up just a few times. The V gene is TRBV27, the J gene TRBJ1-1; D is possibly TRBD1 (5 bases). Germline loops: CDR1 MNHEY, CDR2 SMNVEV (reference sequence). This CDR3 contains 13 residues. Trimming took off 5 bases at V and 3 bases at J, with 10 bases between the two ends. The CDR3 DNA reads as TGTGCCAGCAGTGTAGGGGCTCACACTGAAGCTTTCTTT. It yields the protein CASSVGAHTEAFF.

The chain recombines TRBV5-5 with TRBJ2-3; D remains ambiguous. The V end was cut by 4 bases, the J end by 10 bases, with 13 bases between. Germline assignment: CDR1 SGHKS and CDR2 YYEKEE (reference sequence). The length of the CDR3 is 12 residues. Here the CDR3 reads CASSRGRGAQYF. In DNA form, the CDR3 reads TGTGCCAGCAGCCGCGGTCGAGGAGCGCAGTATTTT.

The rearrangement joins TRBV30 to TRBJ2-1; D is perhaps TRBD1 (5 bases). V lost 8 bases and J lost 9, with 17 bases in between. This CDR3 is built from 12 residues. CDR1 is GTSNPN and CDR2 is SVGIG in the germline V gene (reference sequence). The DNA for the CDR3 is TGTGCCGCTTCGGCCGACAGCCGTGAGCAGTTCTTC. This encodes CAASADSREQFF.

This chain links TRBV2 with TRBJ2-7; D is unresolved. V was pared by 1 base and J by 2 bases, with 6 bases between. The CDR3 has 13 amino acids. In germline, CDR1 is SNHLY, CDR2 FYNNEI. The CDR3 sequence: CASSEGVTYEQYF. The DNA for the CDR3 is TGTGCCAGCAGTGAAGGTGTCACCTACGAGCAGTACTTC.

The chain has TRBV4-2 and TRBJ2-7; TRBD1 matches at 11 bases. Germline assignment: CDR1 LGHNA and CDR2 YNFKEQ. The CDR3 has 15 residues. Trimming removed 4 bases from V and 7 bases from J; junction bases left unmatched: 9. This CDR3 is CASSPPGTGGQEQYF. CDR3 in DNA: TGTGCCAGCAGCCCGCCCGGGACAGGGGGACAGGAGCAGTACTTC.

The chain links TRBV27 to TRBJ2-7; 7 bases align to TRBD1. The junction had 6 bases not matched to a gene; V was cut back by 2 bases and J by 2 bases. CDR3 size: 15 residues. Germline-derived CDR1 and CDR2 are MNHEY and SMNVEV (reference sequence). The CDR3 here is CASSLRGTAAYEQYF. In DNA form, the CDR3 reads TGTGCCAGCAGTTTAAGGGGGACAGCAGCCTACGAGCAGTACTTC.

The chain combines TRBV27 with TRBJ2-1; 8 nucleotides match TRBD1. The CDR3 sequence is 15 residues long. The V gene's germline CDR1 is MNHEY and CDR2 SMNVEV (reference sequence). Trimming took 5 bases from V and 8 from J; bases not matched to a gene: 11. The chain's CDR3 is CASSGGQGPADEQFF. The CDR3 DNA reads as TGTGCCAGCAGTGGAGGACAGGGCCCCGCCGATGAGCAGTTCTTC.

This clonotype was counted once. The chain recombines TRBV29-1 with TRBJ2-7; D is unclear. Germline loops: CDR1 SQVTM, CDR2 ANQGSEA. CDR3 length: 12 amino acids. The V end was cut by 4 bases, the J end by 5 bases, with 12 bases between. CDR3 DNA sequence: TGCAGCGTTGGGTCCATTCGAGACGAGCAGTACTTC. As protein: CSVGSIRDEQYF.

The chain employs TRBV5-6 and TRBJ2-1; TRBD2 matches at 13 bases. The germline V gene encodes CDR1 SGHDT and CDR2 YYEEEE. J lost 10 bases, V lost 1 base, and 5 bases had no gene match. This CDR3 is 15 amino acids long. CDR3 residues: CASSLTSGRAWEQFF. CDR3 coding DNA: TGTGCCAGCAGCTTGACTAGCGGGAGGGCCTGGGAGCAGTTCTTC. The variable domain in full, completed from reference TRBV5-6 and TRBJ2-1, reads DAGVTQSPTHLIKTRGQQVTLRCSPKSGHDTVSWYQQALGQGPQFIFQYYEEEERQRGNFPDRFSGHQFPNYSSELNVNALLLGDSALYLCASSLTSGRAWEQFFGPGTRLTVL.

This rearrangement joins TRBV29-1 to TRBJ1-2; no clear D gene. This CDR3 has 12 amino acids. Trimming left V 7 bases short and J 8 bases short, with 17 bases between. Germline V gives CDR1 SQVTM, CDR2 ANQGSEA. The CDR3 nucleotides are TGCAGCGCCCTACGACCGGATCTGGGCTACACCTTC. This translates into CSALRPDLGYTF.

The chain couples TRBV28 to TRBJ1-1; D not resolved. This CDR3 contains 13 residues. V was shortened by 2 bases and J by 4 bases, with 8 bases between the two germline ends. Germline V gene lookup returns CDR1 MDHEN and CDR2 SYDVKM. The CDR3 reads CASSLGYGTEAFF. CDR3 sequence (DNA): TGTGCCAGCAGTTTAGGTTATGGCACTGAAGCTTTCTTT.

The chain employs TRBV24-1 and TRBJ2-1, with TRBD2 identical over 10 bases. J lost 4 bases, V lost 5 bases, and 4 bases had no gene match. The length of the CDR3 is 15 residues. The germline V gene encodes CDR1 KGHDR and CDR2 SFDVKD. The CDR3 sequence is CATSVAGGGYNEQFF. The CDR3 bases are TGTGCCACCAGTGTAGCGGGAGGTGGATACAATGAGCAGTTCTTC.

V and J are TRBV5-4 and TRBJ2-7; 7 bases are shared with TRBD2. The CDR3 sequence is 15 residues long. With 4 bases clipped from V and 0 bases from J, the junction kept 7 bases outside the gene matches. The germline gives CDR1 SGHNT, CDR2 YYREEE (reference sequence). CDR3 residues: CASSLAGLSSYEQYF. CDR3 DNA sequence: TGTGCCAGCAGCCTCGCGGGACTATCCTCCTACGAGCAGTACTTC. Complete variable domain (other parts from reference TRBV5-4 and TRBJ2-7): ETGVTQSPTHLIKTRGQQVTLRCSSQSGHNTVSWYQQALGQGPQFIFQYYREEENGRGNFPPRFSGLQFPNYSSELNVNALELDDSALYLCASSLAGLSSYEQYFGPGTRLTVT.

The count of this clonotype is one. This chain uses TRBV15 with TRBJ2-1; 10 bases line up with TRBD2. The V gene end was trimmed by 5 bases and the J gene end by 4 bases; junction bases not matched to a gene: 5. The CDR3 covers 15 residues. CDR1 is LNHNV and CDR2 is YYDKDF in the germline V gene (reference sequence). CDR3 amino acids: CATSGLAGGYNEQFF. The CDR3 nucleotides read TGTGCCACCAGCGGATTAGCGGGAGGTTACAATGAGCAGTTCTTC.

Written as DNA, the CDR3 is TGCAGCGTTACCTCCTATGGCTACACCTTC. Translating gives CSVTSYGYTF. The genes are TRBV29-1 and TRBJ1-2; D is unresolved. The germline V and J ends were trimmed by 5 bases and 4 bases, with 5 bases remaining between them. Per the germline V gene, CDR1 is SQVTM and CDR2 is ANQGSEA. This CDR3 is built from 10 residues. The entire variable domain, with the rest obtained from reference TRBV29-1 and TRBJ1-2, is as follows: SAVISQKPSRDICQRGTSLTIQCQVDSQVTMMFWYRQQPGQSLTLIATANQGSEATYESGFVIDKFPISRPNLTFSTLTVSNMSPEDSSIYLCSVTSYGYTFGSGTRLTVV.

This chain joins TRBV29-1 and TRBJ2-7; D is possibly TRBD1 (6 bases). With 4 bases removed from V and 4 bases from J, the gap between germline ends came to 14 bases. Germline-derived CDR1 and CDR2 are SQVTM and ANQGSEA. The CDR3 sequence is 13 residues long. The DNA of the CDR3 is TGCAGCGTTGGTCAGGGGATGGGGTACGAGCAGTACTTC. It encodes CSVGQGMGYEQYF.

The chain joins TRBV5-1 to TRBJ2-5; possible D gene TRBD2, 6 bases. Per germline, CDR1 SGHRS and CDR2 YFSETQ. The germline V and J ends were trimmed by 4 bases and 0 bases, with 13 bases remaining between them. This CDR3 region has 15 residues. CDR3: CASSRSGLYQETQYF. Written as DNA, the CDR3 is TGCGCCAGCAGCAGGAGCGGGCTGTACCAAGAGACCCAGTACTTC. Full variable domain (outside the CDR3, taken from reference TRBV5-1 and TRBJ2-5): KAGVTQTPRYLIKTRGQQVTLSCSPISGHRSVSWYQQTPGQGLQFLFEYFSETQRNKGNFPGRFSGRQFSNSRSEMNVSTLELGDSALYLCASSRSGLYQETQYFGPGTRLLVL.

This rearrangement joins TRBV24-1 to TRBJ2-3, with 9 bases identical to TRBD1. Trimming at V came to 8 bases and at J to 5 bases, leaving 13 bases not matched to a gene. The CDR3 consists of 16 residues. Germline CDR1 reads KGHDR; CDR2 reads SFDVKD. CDR3 bases: TGTGCCACCAAGGCCTCTCCGGGACAGGGCGAAGATACGCAGTATTTT. Translated, it gives CATKASPGQGEDTQYF.

This clonotype was counted a few times. The chain is built from TRBV6-5 and TRBJ2-7; the D gene is possibly TRBD2 (6 bases). The CDR3 contains 14 residues. V gave up 2 bases and J gave up 6 bases, with 14 bases separating them. Per the germline V gene, CDR1 is MNHEY and CDR2 is SVGAGI. CDR3 in DNA: TGTGCCAGCAGTTACGCGGGGTGGGAGCGCGAGCAGTACTTC. Translating gives CASSYAGWEREQYF.

V and J are TRBV4-3 and TRBJ2-7, with 7 bases aligning to TRBD1. The CDR3 has 15 residues. V was clipped by 4 bases and J by 4 bases; unmatched bases: 10. From germline, CDR1 is LGHNA and CDR2 YSLEER. CDR3 amino acids: CASSLREGGLYEQYF. In DNA form, the CDR3 reads TGCGCCAGCAGCCTCCGCGAAGGGGGCTTATACGAGCAGTACTTC.

The rearrangement uses TRBV12-3 or TRBV12-4 and TRBJ2-7; TRBD2 matches at 9 bases. This CDR3 is 15 amino acids long. With 3 bases clipped from V and 4 bases from J, the junction kept 7 bases outside the gene matches. CDR3 bases: TGTGCCAGCAGTTTCCGGGCGGGAGGGCCGTACGAGCAGTACTTC. Translated, it gives CASSFRAGGPYEQYF.

J is TRBJ2-2 and V is TRBV11-2; 8 bases line up with TRBD1. The V gene end was trimmed by 4 bases and the J gene end by 1 base; junction bases not matched to a gene: 2. The CDR3 totals 15 residues. Germline CDR1 reads SGHAT; CDR2 reads FQNNGV. The CDR3 is CASSSGTGNTGELFF. The CDR3 DNA is TGTGCCAGCAGCTCCGGGACAGGGAACACCGGGGAGCTGTTTTTT.